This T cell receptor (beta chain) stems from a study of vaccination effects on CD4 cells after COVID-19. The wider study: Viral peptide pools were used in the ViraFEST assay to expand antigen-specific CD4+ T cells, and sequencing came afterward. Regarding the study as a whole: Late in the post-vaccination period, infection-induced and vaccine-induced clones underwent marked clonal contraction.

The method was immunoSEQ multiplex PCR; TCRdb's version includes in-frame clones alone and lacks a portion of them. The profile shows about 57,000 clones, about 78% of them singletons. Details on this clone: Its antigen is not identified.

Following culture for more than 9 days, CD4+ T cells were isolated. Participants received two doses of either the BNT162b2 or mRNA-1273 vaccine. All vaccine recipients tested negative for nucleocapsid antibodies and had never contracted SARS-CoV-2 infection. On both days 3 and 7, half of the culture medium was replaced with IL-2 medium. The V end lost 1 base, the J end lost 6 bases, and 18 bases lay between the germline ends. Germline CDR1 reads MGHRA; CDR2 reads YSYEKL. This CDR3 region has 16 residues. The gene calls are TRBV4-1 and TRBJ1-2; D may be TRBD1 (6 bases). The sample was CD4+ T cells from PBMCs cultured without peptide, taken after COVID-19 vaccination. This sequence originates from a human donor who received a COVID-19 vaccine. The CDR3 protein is CASSQGGTGPSDGYTF. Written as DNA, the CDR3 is TGCGCCAGCAGCCAAGGGGGTACAGGGCCGTCCGATGGCTACACCTTC.